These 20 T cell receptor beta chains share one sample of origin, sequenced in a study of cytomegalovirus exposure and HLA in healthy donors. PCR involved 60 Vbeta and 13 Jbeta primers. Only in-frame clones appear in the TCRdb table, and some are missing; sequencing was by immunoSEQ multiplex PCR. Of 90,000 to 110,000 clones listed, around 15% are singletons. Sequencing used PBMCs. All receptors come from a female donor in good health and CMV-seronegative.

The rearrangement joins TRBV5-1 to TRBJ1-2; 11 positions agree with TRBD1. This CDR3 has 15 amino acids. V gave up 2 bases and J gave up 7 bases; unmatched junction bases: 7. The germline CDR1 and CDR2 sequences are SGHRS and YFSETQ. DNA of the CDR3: TGCGCCAGCAGCTTTTACGGACAGGGGGCGGTTGGCTACACCTTC. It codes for CASSFYGQGAVGYTF.

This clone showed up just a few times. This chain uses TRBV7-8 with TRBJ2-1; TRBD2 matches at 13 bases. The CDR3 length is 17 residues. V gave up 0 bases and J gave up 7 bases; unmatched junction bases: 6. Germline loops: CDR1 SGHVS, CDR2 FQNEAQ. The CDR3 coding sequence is TGTGCCAGCAGCTTAGCGGGAGGACTAGCGGGAGTAAATGAGCAGTTCTTC. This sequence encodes CASSLAGGLAGVNEQFF.

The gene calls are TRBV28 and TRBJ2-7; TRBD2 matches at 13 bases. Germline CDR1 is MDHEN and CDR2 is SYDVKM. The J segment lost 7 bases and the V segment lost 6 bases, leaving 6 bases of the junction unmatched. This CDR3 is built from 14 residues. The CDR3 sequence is CASRWTSGRREQYF. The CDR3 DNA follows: TGTGCCAGCAGATGGACTAGCGGGAGAAGGGAGCAGTACTTC.

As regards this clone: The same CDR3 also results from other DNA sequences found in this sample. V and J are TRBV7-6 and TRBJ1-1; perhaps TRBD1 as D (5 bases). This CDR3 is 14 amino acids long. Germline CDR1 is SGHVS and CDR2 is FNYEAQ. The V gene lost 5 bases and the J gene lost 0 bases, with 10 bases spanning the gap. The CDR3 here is CASSATGLNTEAFF. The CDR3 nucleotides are TGTGCCAGCAGCGCTACAGGACTGAACACTGAAGCTTTCTTT.

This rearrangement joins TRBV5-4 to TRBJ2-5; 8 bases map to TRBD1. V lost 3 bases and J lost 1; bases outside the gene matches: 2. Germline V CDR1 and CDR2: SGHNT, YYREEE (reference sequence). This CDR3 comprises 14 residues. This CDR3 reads CASSWDRIQETQYF. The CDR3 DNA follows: TGTGCCAGCAGCTGGGACAGGATCCAAGAGACCCAGTACTTC.

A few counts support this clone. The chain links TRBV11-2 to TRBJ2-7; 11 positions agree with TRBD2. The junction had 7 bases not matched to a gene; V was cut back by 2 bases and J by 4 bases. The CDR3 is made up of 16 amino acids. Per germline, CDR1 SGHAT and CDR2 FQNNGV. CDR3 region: CASSLFSGRALYEQYF. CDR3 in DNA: TGTGCCAGCAGCTTATTTAGCGGGAGGGCCCTATACGAGCAGTACTTC.

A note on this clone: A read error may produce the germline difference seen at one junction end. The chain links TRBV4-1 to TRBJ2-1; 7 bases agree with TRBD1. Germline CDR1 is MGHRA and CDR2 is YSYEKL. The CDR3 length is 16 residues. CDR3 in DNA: TGCGCCAGCAGCCGCCTACAGGGGAACCCCTACAATGAGCGGTTCTTC. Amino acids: CASSRLQGNPYNERFF.

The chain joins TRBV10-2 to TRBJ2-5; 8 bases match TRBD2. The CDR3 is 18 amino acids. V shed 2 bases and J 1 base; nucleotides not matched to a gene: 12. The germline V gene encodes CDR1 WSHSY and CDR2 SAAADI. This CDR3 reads CASSEGLAGPILQETQYF. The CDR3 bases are TGCGCCAGCAGTGAGGGGCTAGCGGGCCCCATTCTCCAAGAGACCCAGTACTTC.

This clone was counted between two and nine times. CDR3 nucleotides: TGTGCCAGCAGCTCGTTAAGGGGTGAGCAGTTCTTC. This translates into CASSSLRGEQFF. The chain combines TRBV7-3 with TRBJ2-1; possibly TRBD1 for D (5 bases). CDR3 length: 12 residues. Trimming left V 4 bases short and J 9 bases short, with 10 bases between. Germline V gives CDR1 SGHTA, CDR2 FQGTGA.

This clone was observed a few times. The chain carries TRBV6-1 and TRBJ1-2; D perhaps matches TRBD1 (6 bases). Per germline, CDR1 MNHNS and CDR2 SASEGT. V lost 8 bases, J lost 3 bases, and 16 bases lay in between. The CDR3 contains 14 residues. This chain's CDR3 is CASVLAGDHYGYTF. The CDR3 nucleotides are TGTGCCAGCGTCCTTGCAGGGGACCACTATGGCTACACCTTC.

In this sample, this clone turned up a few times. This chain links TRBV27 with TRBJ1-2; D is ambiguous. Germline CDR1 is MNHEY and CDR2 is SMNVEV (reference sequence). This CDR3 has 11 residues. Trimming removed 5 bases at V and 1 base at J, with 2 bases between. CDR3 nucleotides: TGTGCCAGCAGTCATAACTATGGCTACACCTTC. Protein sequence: CASSHNYGYTF.

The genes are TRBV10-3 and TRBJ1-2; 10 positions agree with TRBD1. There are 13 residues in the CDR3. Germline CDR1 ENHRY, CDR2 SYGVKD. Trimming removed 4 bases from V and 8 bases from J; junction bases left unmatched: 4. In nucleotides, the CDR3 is TGTGCCATCAGTGGGGACAGGGGACTGGGCTACACCTTC. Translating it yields CAISGDRGLGYTF.

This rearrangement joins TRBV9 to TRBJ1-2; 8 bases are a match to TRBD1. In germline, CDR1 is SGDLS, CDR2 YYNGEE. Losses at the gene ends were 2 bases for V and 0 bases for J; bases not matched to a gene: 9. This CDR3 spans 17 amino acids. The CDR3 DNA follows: TGTGCCAGCAGCGTTTATACAGGGGGGTTGCCTAACTATGGCTACACCTTC. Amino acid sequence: CASSVYTGGLPNYGYTF.

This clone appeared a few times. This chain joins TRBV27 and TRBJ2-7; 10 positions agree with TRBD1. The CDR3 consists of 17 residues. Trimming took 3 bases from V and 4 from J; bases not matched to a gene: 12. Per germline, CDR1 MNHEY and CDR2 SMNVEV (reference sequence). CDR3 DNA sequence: TGTGCCAGCAGTTTCGCCGCTCCGGGACAGGGGAGTTACGAGCAGTACTTC. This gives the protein CASSFAAPGQGSYEQYF.

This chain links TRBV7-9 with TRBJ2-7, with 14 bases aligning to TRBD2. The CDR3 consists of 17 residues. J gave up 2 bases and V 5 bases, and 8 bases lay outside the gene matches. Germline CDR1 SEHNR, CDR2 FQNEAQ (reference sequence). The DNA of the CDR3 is TGTGCCAGCAGCCAGGGACTAGCGGGAGTAGAAACCTACGAGCAGTACTTC. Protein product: CASSQGLAGVETYEQYF.

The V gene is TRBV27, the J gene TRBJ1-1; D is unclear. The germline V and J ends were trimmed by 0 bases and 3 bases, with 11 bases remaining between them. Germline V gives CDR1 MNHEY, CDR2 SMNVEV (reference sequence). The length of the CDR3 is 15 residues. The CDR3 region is CASSLSSPGYTEAFF. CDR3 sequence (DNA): TGTGCCAGCAGTTTATCCTCCCCAGGATACACTGAAGCTTTCTTT.

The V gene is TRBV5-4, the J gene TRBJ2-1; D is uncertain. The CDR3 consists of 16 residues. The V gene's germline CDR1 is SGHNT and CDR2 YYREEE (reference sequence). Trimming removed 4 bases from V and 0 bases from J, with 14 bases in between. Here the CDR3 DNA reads TGTGCCAGCAGCGCCAGCGTCCTCAGCTCCTACAATGAGCAGTTCTTC. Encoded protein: CASSASVLSSYNEQFF. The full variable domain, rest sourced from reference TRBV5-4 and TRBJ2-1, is ETGVTQSPTHLIKTRGQQVTLRCSSQSGHNTVSWYQQALGQGPQFIFQYYREEENGRGNFPPRFSGLQFPNYSSELNVNALELDDSALYLCASSASVLSSYNEQFFGPGTRLTVL.

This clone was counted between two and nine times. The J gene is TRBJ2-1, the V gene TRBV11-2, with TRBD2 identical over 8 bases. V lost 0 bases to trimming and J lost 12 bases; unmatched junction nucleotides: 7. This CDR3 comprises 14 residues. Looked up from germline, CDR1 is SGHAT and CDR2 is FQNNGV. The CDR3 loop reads CASSLDREGRWQFF. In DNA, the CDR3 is TGTGCCAGCAGCTTAGATCGGGAGGGTAGGTGGCAGTTCTTC.

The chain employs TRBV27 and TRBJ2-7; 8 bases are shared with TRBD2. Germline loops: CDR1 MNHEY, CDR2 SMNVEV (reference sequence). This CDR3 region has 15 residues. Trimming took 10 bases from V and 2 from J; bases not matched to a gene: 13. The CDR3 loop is CATSRAGGPTYEQYF. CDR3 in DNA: TGTGCCACCTCGAGGGCGGGAGGCCCTACCTACGAGCAGTACTTC.

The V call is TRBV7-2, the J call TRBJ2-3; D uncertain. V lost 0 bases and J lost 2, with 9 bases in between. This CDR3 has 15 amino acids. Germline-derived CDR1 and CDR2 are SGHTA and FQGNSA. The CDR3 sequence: CASSLAWRYTDTQYF. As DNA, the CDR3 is TGTGCCAGCAGCTTAGCTTGGCGGTACACAGATACGCAGTATTTT. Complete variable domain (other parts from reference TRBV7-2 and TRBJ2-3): GAGVSQSPSNKVTEKGKDVELRCDPISGHTALYWYRQSLGQGLEFLIYFQGNSAPDKSGLPSDRFSAERTGGSVSTLTIQRTQQEDSAVYLCASSLAWRYTDTQYFGPGTRLTVL.